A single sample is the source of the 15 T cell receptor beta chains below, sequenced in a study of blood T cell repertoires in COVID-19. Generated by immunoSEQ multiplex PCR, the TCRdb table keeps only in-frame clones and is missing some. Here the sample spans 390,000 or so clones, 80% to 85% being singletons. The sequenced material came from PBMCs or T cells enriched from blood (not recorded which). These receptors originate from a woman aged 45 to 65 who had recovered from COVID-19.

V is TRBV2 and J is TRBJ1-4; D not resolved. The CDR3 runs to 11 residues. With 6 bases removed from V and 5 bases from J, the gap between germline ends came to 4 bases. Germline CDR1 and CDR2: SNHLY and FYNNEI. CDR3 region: CASRRNEKLFF. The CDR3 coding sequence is TGTGCCAGCAGGAGAAATGAAAAACTGTTTTTT.

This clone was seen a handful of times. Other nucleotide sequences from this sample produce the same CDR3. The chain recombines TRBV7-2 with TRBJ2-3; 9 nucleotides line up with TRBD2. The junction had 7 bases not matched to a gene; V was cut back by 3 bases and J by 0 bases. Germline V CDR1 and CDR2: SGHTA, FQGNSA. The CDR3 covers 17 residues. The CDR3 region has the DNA TGTGCCAGCAGCTTGGGCGGGGGGGGGCCTAGCACAGATACGCAGTATTTT. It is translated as CASSLGGGGPSTDTQYF.

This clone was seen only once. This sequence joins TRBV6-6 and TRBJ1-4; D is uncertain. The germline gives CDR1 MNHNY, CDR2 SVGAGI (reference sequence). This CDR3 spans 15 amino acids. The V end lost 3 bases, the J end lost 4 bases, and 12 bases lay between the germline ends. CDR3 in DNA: TGTGCCAGCAGTTATCCCGGGTATAGTAATGAAAAACTGTTTTTT. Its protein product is CASSYPGYSNEKLFF.

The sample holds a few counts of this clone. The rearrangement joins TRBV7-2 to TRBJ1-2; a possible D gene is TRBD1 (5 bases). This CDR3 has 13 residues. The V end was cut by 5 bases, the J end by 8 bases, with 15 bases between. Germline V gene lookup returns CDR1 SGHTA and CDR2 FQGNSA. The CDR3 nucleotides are TGTGCCAGCAGCGCGATTCCCAGGGAAGGCTACACCTTC. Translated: CASSAIPREGYTF.

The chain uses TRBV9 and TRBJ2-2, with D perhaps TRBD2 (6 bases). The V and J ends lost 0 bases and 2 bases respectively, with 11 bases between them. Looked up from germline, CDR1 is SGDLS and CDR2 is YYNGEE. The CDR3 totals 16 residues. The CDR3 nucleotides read TGTGCCAGCAGCGTAGTACCCGGGACTAACACCGGGGAGCTGTTTTTT. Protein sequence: CASSVVPGTNTGELFF.

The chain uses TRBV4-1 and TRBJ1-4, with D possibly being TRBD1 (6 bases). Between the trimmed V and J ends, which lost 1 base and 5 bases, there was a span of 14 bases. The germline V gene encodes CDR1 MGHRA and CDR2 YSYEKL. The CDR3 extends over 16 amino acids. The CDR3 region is CASSQVGGRGNEKLFF. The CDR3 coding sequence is TGCGCCAGCAGCCAAGTAGGAGGGAGGGGGAATGAAAAACTGTTTTTT.

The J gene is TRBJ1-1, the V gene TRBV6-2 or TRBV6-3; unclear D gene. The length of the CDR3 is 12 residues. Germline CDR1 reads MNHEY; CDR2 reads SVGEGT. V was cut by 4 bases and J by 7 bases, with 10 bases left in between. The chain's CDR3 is CASSLLGGEAFF. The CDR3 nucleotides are TGTGCCAGCAGTTTGTTGGGAGGTGAAGCTTTCTTT.

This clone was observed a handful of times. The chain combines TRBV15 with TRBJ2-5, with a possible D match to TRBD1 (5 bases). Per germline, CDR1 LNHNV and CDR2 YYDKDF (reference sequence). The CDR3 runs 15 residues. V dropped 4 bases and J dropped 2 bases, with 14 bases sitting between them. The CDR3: CATSTGQPGQETQYF. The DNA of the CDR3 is TGTGCCACCAGCACAGGACAACCAGGGCAAGAGACCCAGTACTTC.

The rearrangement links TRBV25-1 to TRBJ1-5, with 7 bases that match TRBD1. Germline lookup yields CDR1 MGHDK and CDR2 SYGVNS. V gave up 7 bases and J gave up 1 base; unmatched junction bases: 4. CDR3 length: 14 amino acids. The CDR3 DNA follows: TGTGCCAGCATGCGGACAGGAAGCAATCAGCCCCAGCATTTT. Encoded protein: CASMRTGSNQPQHF.

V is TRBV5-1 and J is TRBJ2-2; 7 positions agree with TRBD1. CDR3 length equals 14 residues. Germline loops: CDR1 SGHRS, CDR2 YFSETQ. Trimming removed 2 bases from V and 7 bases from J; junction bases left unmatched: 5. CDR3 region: CASSLGQAVGELFF. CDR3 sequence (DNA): TGCGCCAGCAGCTTAGGACAGGCCGTCGGGGAGCTGTTTTTT.

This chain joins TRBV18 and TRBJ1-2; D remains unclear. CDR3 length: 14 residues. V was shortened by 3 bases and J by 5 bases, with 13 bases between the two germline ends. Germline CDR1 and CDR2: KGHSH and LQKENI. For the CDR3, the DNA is TGTGCCAGCTCACCGCTTCCGGGTGGGTATGGCTACACCTTC. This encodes CASSPLPGGYGYTF.

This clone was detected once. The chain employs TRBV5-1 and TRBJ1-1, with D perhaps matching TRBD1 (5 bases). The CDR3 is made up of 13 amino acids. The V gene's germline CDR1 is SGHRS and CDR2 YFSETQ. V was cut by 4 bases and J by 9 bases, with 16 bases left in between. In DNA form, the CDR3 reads TGCGCCAGCAGCATGGGACGGGGATTACAAGCTTTCTTT. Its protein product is CASSMGRGLQAFF.

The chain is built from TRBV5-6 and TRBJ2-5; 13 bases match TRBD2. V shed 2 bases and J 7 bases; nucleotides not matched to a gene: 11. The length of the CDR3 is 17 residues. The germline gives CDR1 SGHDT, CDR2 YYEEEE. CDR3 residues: CASSFRRLAGGRLTQYF. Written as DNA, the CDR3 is TGTGCCAGCAGCTTCAGAAGACTAGCGGGGGGCCGGTTGACCCAGTACTTC.

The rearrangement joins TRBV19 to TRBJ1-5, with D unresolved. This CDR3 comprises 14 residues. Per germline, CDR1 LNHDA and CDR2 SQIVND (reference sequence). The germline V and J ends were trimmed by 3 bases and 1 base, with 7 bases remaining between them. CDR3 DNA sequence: TGTGCCAGTAGTATTGAGGGAAGCAATCAGCCCCAGCATTTT. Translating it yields CASSIEGSNQPQHF.

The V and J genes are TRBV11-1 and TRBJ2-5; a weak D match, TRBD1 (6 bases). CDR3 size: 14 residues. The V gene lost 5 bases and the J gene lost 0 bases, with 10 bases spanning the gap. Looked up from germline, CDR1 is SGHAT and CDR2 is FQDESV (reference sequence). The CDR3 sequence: CASSTTGYQETQYF. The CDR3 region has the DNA TGTGCCAGCAGCACCACAGGGTACCAAGAGACCCAGTACTTC.